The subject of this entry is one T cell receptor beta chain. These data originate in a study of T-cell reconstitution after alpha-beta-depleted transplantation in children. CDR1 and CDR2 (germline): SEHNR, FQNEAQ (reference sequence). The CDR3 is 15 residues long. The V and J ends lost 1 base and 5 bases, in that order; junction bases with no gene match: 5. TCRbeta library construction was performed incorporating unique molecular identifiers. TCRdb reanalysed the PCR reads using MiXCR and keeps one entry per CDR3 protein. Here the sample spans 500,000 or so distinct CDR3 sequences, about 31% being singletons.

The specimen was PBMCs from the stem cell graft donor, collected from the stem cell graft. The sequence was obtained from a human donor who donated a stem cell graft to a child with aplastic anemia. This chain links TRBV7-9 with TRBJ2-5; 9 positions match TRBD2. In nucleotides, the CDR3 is TGTGCCAGCAGCTTAGGTAGCGGGAGTTTGGAGACCCAGTACTTC. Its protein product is CASSLGSGSLETQYF.